This T cell receptor (beta chain) was captured in a study of control samples from healthy donors and cancer patients. V was clipped by 3 bases and J by 8 bases, with 14 bases between them. CDR3 length: 14 residues. Germline lookup yields CDR1 SGHDN and CDR2 FVKESK. Using immunoSEQ multiplex PCR, the repertoire was profiled, and TCRdb retains in-frame clones only, with some absent. The sample holds approximately 50,000 clones, roughly 90% seen once. This clone appeared once. Sequencing was carried out using PBMCs. V is TRBV14 and J is TRBJ2-1; tentative D call: TRBD1 (7 bases). The clonotype originates from a man in his 60s with head and neck cancer. CDR3 in DNA: TGTGCCAGCAGCCAGAAGACAGGGAGGTATGAGCAGTTCTTC. Translation gives CASSQKTGRYEQFF.